These T cell receptor beta chains were read from a single sample in a study of T cell responses to AZD1222 COVID-19 vaccine. The repertoire was sequenced with immunoSEQ multiplex PCR; TCRdb's copy has only in-frame clones and lacks some. The profile covers 120,000 to 150,000 clones, with 85% to 95% appearing a single time and around 4.7% taken by the ten largest. The sample here was peripheral blood, taken on day 0 of AZD1222 vaccination. The receptors were sampled from an adult in good health. Each CDR3 is given with its conserved first and last residue. The D gene is left open where the match is weak. Rows give clone size only sometimes, using once, few, many, or a class for an expanded clone.

d_gene	j_gene	abundance	v_gene	CDR3aa	CDR3nt
.	TRBJ1-2	.	TRBV5-1	CASSLIPGSGYTF	TGCGCCAGCAGCTTGATTCCGGGAAGCGGCTACACCTTC
.	TRBJ2-2	.	TRBV14	CASSLRGREWTGELFF	TGTGCCAGCAGTCTGCGGGGCAGGGAATGGACCGGGGAGCTGTTTTTT
TRBD2	TRBJ2-3	.	TRBV7-9	CASSFPGTSGWPTDTQYF	TGTGCCAGCAGCTTCCCCGGGACTAGCGGGTGGCCCACAGATACGCAGTATTTT
TRBD1	TRBJ1-2	.	TRBV7-6	CASSPLDRANRNYGYTF	TGTGCCAGCAGCCCCTTGGACAGGGCAAATCGGAACTATGGCTACACCTTC
TRBD2	TRBJ2-1	.	TRBV18	CASSPREGSSEVDWAHNEQFF	TGTGCCAGCTCACCACGGGAGGGGTCCTCCGAGGTCGACTGGGCCCACAATGAGCAGTTCTTC
.	TRBJ2-7	.	TRBV19	CASSMFESYEQYF	TGTGCCAGTAGTATGTTCGAAAGCTACGAGCAGTACTTC
.	TRBJ2-3	.	TRBV21-1	CASIIPTGSTDTQYF	TGTGCCAGCATCATTCCGACAGGGAGCACAGATACGCAGTATTTT
TRBD1	TRBJ1-2	.	TRBV19	CASSIGPDRGNYGYTF	TGTGCCAGTAGTATCGGGCCGGACAGGGGAAACTATGGCTACACCTTC
TRBD1	TRBJ1-2	.	TRBV27	CASSPLTGGAYGYTF	TGTGCCAGCAGTCCCCTGACAGGGGGCGCCTATGGCTACACCTTC
.	TRBJ2-3	.	TRBV5-1	CASSLAGSTDTQYF	TGCGCCAGCAGCTTGGCCGGCAGCACAGATACGCAGTATTTT
TRBD1	TRBJ1-4	.	TRBV11-2	CASSLAGTGNEKLFF	TGTGCCAGCAGCTTAGCCGGGACAGGGAATGAAAAACTGTTTTTT
TRBD1	TRBJ1-1	.	TRBV27	CASSSGQLWTEAFF	TGTGCCAGCAGTTCGGGACAGCTTTGGACTGAAGCTTTCTTT
.	TRBJ2-7	once	TRBV19	CASSIGRDSYEQYF	TGTGCCAGTAGTATAGGAAGGGACTCCTACGAGCAGTACTTC
TRBD1	TRBJ2-7	.	TRBV18	CASSLRDSSYEQYF	TGTGCCAGCTCACTCCGGGACAGTTCCTACGAGCAGTACTTC
.	TRBJ2-6	.	TRBV29-1	CSAQTEYEPIGGANVLTF	TGCAGCGCCCAGACCGAATACGAACCTATCGGTGGGGCCAACGTCCTGACTTTC
.	TRBJ1-2	.	TRBV7-2	CASSIKTGGSSGYTF	TGTGCCAGCAGCATAAAGACAGGTGGGAGCAGTGGCTACACCTTC
TRBD1	TRBJ2-4	.	TRBV5-1	CASSDGTGTTTLAKNIQYF	TGCGCCAGCAGCGACGGGACAGGGACTACCACTCTAGCCAAAAACATTCAGTACTTC
.	TRBJ2-3	.	TRBV10-3	CAIRSTDTQYF	TGTGCCATCAGATCGACAGATACGCAGTATTTT
.	TRBJ1-1	.	TRBV4-2	CASSQDPVGGTEAFF	TGTGCCAGCAGCCAAGACCCAGTCGGTGGCACTGAAGCTTTCTTT
.	TRBJ1-4	.	TRBV18	CASSIGLVGEKLFF	TGTGCCAGCTCGATCGGGTTGGTGGGCGAAAAACTGTTTTTT
TRBD1	TRBJ1-2	.	TRBV12-3/TRBV12-4	CASSATGYYGYTF	TGTGCCAGCAGCGCGACAGGGTACTATGGCTACACCTTC
.	TRBJ2-2	.	TRBV5-1	CASSLDRVGTGELFF	TGCGCCAGCAGCTTGGACAGGGTGGGGACCGGGGAGCTGTTTTTT
.	TRBJ1-2	.	TRBV7-9	CASSEDTNYGYTF	TGTGCCAGCAGCGAAGACACTAACTATGGCTACACCTTC
TRBD1	TRBJ2-5	.	TRBV2	CASDSDQGAQYF	TGTGCCAGCGATTCCGATCAGGGGGCCCAGTACTTC
.	TRBJ1-2	.	TRBV27	CASSSGFGYTF	TGTGCCAGCAGTTCCGGCTTTGGCTACACCTTC
.	TRBJ2-7	once	TRBV4-1	CASSHPGRGSRDEQYF	TGCGCCAGCAGCCATCCAGGGAGGGGGAGCCGCGACGAGCAGTACTTC
TRBD1	TRBJ1-2	.	TRBV18	CASSITGTDGYTF	TGTGCCAGCTCAATAACCGGGACAGACGGCTACACCTTC
.	TRBJ1-6	.	TRBV4-3	CASSQDRVGGSSYNSPLHF	TGCGCCAGCAGCCAAGACAGGGTGGGGGGGAGCTCCTATAATTCACCCCTCCACTTT
.	TRBJ1-6	.	TRBV5-1	CASRRDPGSNSPLHF	TGCGCCAGCAGGAGAGATCCAGGGAGTAATTCACCCCTCCACTTT
.	TRBJ1-1	.	TRBV4-1	CASSLQPAGDSTEAFF	TGCGCCAGCAGCCTCCAACCTGCCGGAGACTCCACTGAAGCTTTCTTT
TRBD1	TRBJ1-2	once	TRBV28	CASSSQGVGYGYTF	TGTGCCAGCAGTTCTCAGGGGGTTGGCTATGGCTACACCTTC
.	TRBJ1-3	.	TRBV11-2	CASSLGNRAQAGNTIYF	TGTGCCAGCAGCTTAGGGAACAGGGCCCAAGCTGGAAACACCATATATTTT
TRBD1	TRBJ1-5	.	TRBV15	CATSRASTGYGNQPQHF	TGTGCCACCAGCCGAGCCTCGACAGGGTATGGCAATCAGCCCCAGCATTTT
TRBD2	TRBJ2-2	.	TRBV5-1	CASSRDGGGAVGTGELFF	TGCGCCAGCAGCCGGGACGGCGGGGGGGCCGTTGGCACCGGGGAGCTGTTTTTT
.	TRBJ1-3	.	TRBV3-1/TRBV3-2	CASSQVRNTIYF	TGTGCCAGCAGCCAAGTGAGAAACACCATATATTTT
.	TRBJ1-1	.	TRBV28	CASRHRSTTEAFF	TGTGCCAGCAGACACAGGTCGACCACTGAAGCTTTCTTT
.	TRBJ1-4	.	TRBV19	CASTNRQGTYEKLFF	TGTGCCAGTACCAATCGCCAGGGGACTTATGAAAAACTGTTTTTT
TRBD2	TRBJ2-2	.	TRBV6-1	CASSGSAAGGPGELFF	TGTGCCAGCAGTGGATCGGCAGCGGGAGGGCCCGGGGAGCTGTTTTTT
TRBD2	TRBJ2-7	.	TRBV6-5	CASRERGYSDYEQYF	TGTGCCAGCAGGGAGCGGGGGTATAGCGACTACGAGCAGTACTTC
.	TRBJ2-5	.	TRBV13	CASSLNQRRGETQYF	TGTGCCAGCAGCTTAAATCAGCGTAGAGGAGAGACCCAGTACTTC
.	TRBJ2-2	.	TRBV7-9	CASGGWAGANTGELFF	TGTGCCAGCGGGGGTTGGGCTGGTGCTAACACCGGGGAGCTGTTTTTT
TRBD1	TRBJ2-5	.	TRBV19	CASSTDRGYQETQYF	TGTGCCAGTAGTACGGACAGGGGCTACCAAGAGACCCAGTACTTC
.	TRBJ2-7	.	TRBV15	CATSRGNPPYEQYF	TGTGCCACCAGCAGAGGGAACCCCCCCTACGAGCAGTACTTC
.	TRBJ1-2	once	TRBV9	CASSVAPGTGYGYTF	TGTGCCAGCAGCGTAGCGCCCGGTACGGGGTACGGCTACACCTTC
TRBD2	TRBJ2-5	few	TRBV4-2	CASSQEPRGGETQYF	TGTGCCAGCAGCCAAGAGCCCCGGGGGGGGGAGACCCAGTACTTC
.	TRBJ1-1	.	TRBV7-2	CASSLLHPGDTEAFF	TGTGCCAGCAGCTTATTACATCCAGGGGACACTGAAGCTTTCTTT
.	TRBJ2-3	.	TRBV7-3	CASSASARGDTQYF	TGTGCCAGCAGCGCCTCAGCGAGGGGAGATACGCAGTATTTT
.	TRBJ2-1	.	TRBV13	CASSPNNEQFF	TGTGCCAGCAGCCCAAATAATGAGCAGTTCTTC